These 22 T cell receptor beta chains were all obtained from the same sample, sequenced in a study of blood T cell repertoires in COVID-19. Only in-frame clones appear in the TCRdb table, and some are missing; sequencing was by immunoSEQ multiplex PCR. In the table there are some 110,000 clones, roughly 86% of which are singletons. Sequencing was done on a sample of peripheral blood. These receptors were collected from a human donor in a cohort sampled during active COVID-19.

The chain employs TRBV4-1 and TRBJ2-1; 7 bases line up with TRBD2. V was clipped by 1 base and J by 4 bases; unmatched bases: 13. Looked up from germline, CDR1 is MGHRA and CDR2 is YSYEKL. There are 18 residues in the CDR3. The CDR3 is CASSQGGSGGFTYNEQFF. The CDR3 DNA sequence: TGCGCCAGCAGCCAAGGGGGCTCGGGGGGATTTACGTACAATGAGCAGTTCTTC.

The J gene is TRBJ2-7, the V gene TRBV2; possible D gene TRBD1, 5 bases. CDR1 and CDR2 from the germline V gene are SNHLY and FYNNEI. V was shortened by 6 bases and J by 3 bases, with 12 bases between the two germline ends. This CDR3 has 13 amino acids. The CDR3 sequence is CASSYDDSYEQYF. CDR3 sequence (DNA): TGTGCCAGCAGCTATGACGACAGCTACGAGCAGTACTTC.

The CDR3 loop is CASSLASYGYTF. CDR3 DNA sequence: TGTGCCAGCAGCTTAGCGAGTTATGGCTACACCTTC. The chain combines TRBV7-9 with TRBJ1-2, with unresolved D. Germline V gives CDR1 SEHNR, CDR2 FQNEAQ (reference sequence). V was pared by 0 bases and J by 5 bases, with 4 bases between. This CDR3 comprises 12 residues.

The table lists this clone with a count of one. This chain links TRBV4-2 with TRBJ2-3; 10 positions match TRBD1. The CDR3 runs to 17 residues. V lost 4 bases, J lost 2 bases, and 9 bases stayed unmatched. Germline V gives CDR1 LGHNA, CDR2 YNFKEQ. CDR3 residues: CASSRFGTGASTDTQYF. The CDR3 coding sequence is TGTGCCAGCAGCCGTTTCGGGACAGGGGCTTCCACAGATACGCAGTATTTT.

The V gene is TRBV3-1 (or the pseudogene TRBV3-2), the J gene TRBJ1-1, with TRBD1 as a possible D gene (6 bases). Germline assignment: CDR1 LGHDT and CDR2 YNNKEL (reference sequence). V shed 4 bases and J shed 1 base, with 13 bases lying between them. The CDR3 has 15 amino acids. The CDR3 region is CASSLRQEKNTEAFF. In DNA form, the CDR3 reads TGTGCCAGCAGCCTGCGACAGGAGAAGAACACTGAAGCTTTCTTT.

This clone came up once. The V gene is TRBV7-2, the J gene TRBJ2-7, with a possible D match to TRBD1 (5 bases). This CDR3 spans 15 amino acids. V dropped 1 base and J dropped 3 bases, with 13 bases sitting between them. Per germline, CDR1 SGHTA and CDR2 FQGNSA. CDR3 in amino acids: CASSLVVRGNYEQYF. CDR3 nucleotides: TGTGCCAGCAGCTTAGTAGTTAGGGGAAACTACGAGCAGTACTTC.

CDR3 bases: TGTGCCAGCAGTGACAGGGGCAATGAGCAGTTCTTC. It codes for CASSDRGNEQFF. The chain links TRBV6-6 to TRBJ2-1; 8 bases match TRBD1. The CDR3 runs to 12 residues. CDR1 is MNHNY, CDR2 SVGAGI, per germline (reference sequence). V trimming: 5 bases; J trimming: 6 bases; junction bases outside the gene matches: 0.

The chain links TRBV9 to TRBJ1-6; D uncertain. Germline V gene sequence: CDR1 SGDLS, CDR2 YYNGEE. V was pared by 0 bases and J by 6 bases, with 13 bases between. The length of the CDR3 is 16 residues. The CDR3 nucleotides are TGTGCCAGCAGCGTAGACCCCTCTGGGCTTAATTCACCCCTCCACTTT. It specifies CASSVDPSGLNSPLHF.

The rearrangement uses TRBV19 and TRBJ2-1, with D maybe TRBD2 (5 bases). CDR1 and CDR2 (germline): LNHDA, SQIVND (reference sequence). The CDR3 has 14 residues. Trimming left V 1 base short and J 6 bases short, with 10 bases between. CDR3 sequence: CASSIVLGVNEQFF. The CDR3 DNA reads TGTGCCAGTAGTATAGTCCTGGGAGTCAATGAGCAGTTCTTC.

V gene TRBV28 combines with J gene TRBJ2-5, with a tentative D call TRBD1 (6 bases). The CDR3 totals 13 residues. Trimming took 4 bases from V and 4 from J, leaving 10 bases between them. Germline CDR1 reads MDHEN; CDR2 reads SYDVKM. Here the CDR3 reads CASSSTGPETQYF. As DNA, the CDR3 is TGTGCCAGCAGTTCAACAGGGCCAGAGACCCAGTACTTC.

This clone was picked up a small number of times. The rearrangement joins TRBV10-1 to TRBJ2-7; tentative D call: TRBD1 (6 bases). Germline lookup yields CDR1 WNHNN and CDR2 SYGVQD (reference sequence). The CDR3 length is 11 residues. Trimming stripped 2 bases from V and 8 bases from J, with 7 bases between. The CDR3 reads CASSETGKQYF. The CDR3, as DNA: TGCGCCAGCAGTGAGACAGGGAAGCAGTACTTC.

This chain uses TRBV18 with TRBJ2-1, with D perhaps TRBD2 (6 bases). Germline V gives CDR1 KGHSH, CDR2 LQKENI. V was cut by 4 bases and J by 3 bases, with 13 bases left in between. This CDR3 is 15 amino acids long. In DNA form, the CDR3 reads TGTGCCAGCTCACAACGAACGGGAGACTACAATGAGCAGTTCTTC. It is translated as CASSQRTGDYNEQFF.

The chain has TRBV28 and TRBJ2-1; TRBD2 aligns across 8 bases. The CDR3 runs 19 residues. The germline CDR1 and CDR2 sequences are MDHEN and SYDVKM. The ends lost 1 base at V and 4 bases at J; junction bases unmatched: 15. The CDR3 sequence: CASSLFPPTHLAGYNEQFF. The CDR3 region has the DNA TGTGCCAGCAGTTTATTCCCCCCTACTCATTTAGCGGGATACAATGAGCAGTTCTTC.

The DNA of the CDR3 is TGTGCCAGCAGTTTCAGGGAACATTCACCCCTCCACTTT. This codes for CASSFREHSPLHF. V and J are TRBV28 and TRBJ1-6, with a tentative D call TRBD1 (5 bases). The germline V and J ends were trimmed by 3 bases and 8 bases, with 8 bases remaining between them. The CDR3 spans 13 residues. Germline-derived CDR1 and CDR2 are MDHEN and SYDVKM.

J is TRBJ2-4 and V is TRBV7-2; 7 bases fit TRBD1. This CDR3 has 17 amino acids. V trimming: 1 base; J trimming: 6 bases; junction bases outside the gene matches: 12. Germline assignment: CDR1 SGHTA and CDR2 FQGNSA. CDR3 in amino acids: CASSLVGRGIRGNIQYF. The CDR3 coding sequence is TGTGCCAGCAGCTTAGTTGGCAGGGGGATTCGGGGAAACATTCAGTACTTC. The variable domain in full, completed from reference TRBV7-2 and TRBJ2-4, reads GAGVSQSPSNKVTEKGKDVELRCDPISGHTALYWYRQSLGQGLEFLIYFQGNSAPDKSGLPSDRFSAERTGGSVSTLTIQRTQQEDSAVYLCASSLVGRGIRGNIQYFGAGTRLSVL.

The chain couples TRBV7-3 to TRBJ1-2, with D maybe TRBD1 (6 bases). Trimming removed 3 bases from V and 2 bases from J, with 10 bases in between. The CDR3 spans 14 residues. The germline gives CDR1 SGHTA, CDR2 FQGTGA. The CDR3 reads CASSLDRKNYGYTF. The CDR3 coding sequence is TGTGCCAGCAGCTTGGACAGAAAGAACTATGGCTACACCTTC. Full variable domain (remainder filled in from reference TRBV7-3 and TRBJ1-2): GAGVSQTPSNKVTEKGKYVELRCDPISGHTALYWYRQSLGQGPEFLIYFQGTGAADDSGLPNDRFFAVRPEGSVSTLKIQRTERGDSAVYLCASSLDRKNYGYTFGSGTRLTVV.

This sequence joins TRBV4-1 and TRBJ2-7; possibly TRBD2 for D (5 bases). Germline V gene lookup returns CDR1 MGHRA and CDR2 YSYEKL. V dropped 0 bases and J dropped 4 bases, with 16 bases sitting between them. The CDR3 sequence is 16 residues long. CDR3 region: CASSQEVTGWSYEQYF. The CDR3 DNA reads as TGCGCCAGCAGCCAAGAGGTGACGGGATGGTCGTACGAGCAGTACTTC.

The genes are TRBV10-3 and TRBJ1-2, with a tentative D call TRBD1 (5 bases). Trimming removed 11 bases from V and 3 bases from J, with 16 bases in between. Per germline, CDR1 ENHRY and CDR2 SYGVKD. CDR3 length: 13 amino acids. The CDR3 region has the DNA TGTGCCGTAAGCGGGGGGAAGGACTATGGCTACACCTTC. Its translation is CAVSGGKDYGYTF.

V usage is TRBV15 and J usage is TRBJ2-1, with 8 bases that match TRBD1. CDR3 length equals 15 residues. Germline CDR1 reads LNHNV; CDR2 reads YYDKDF (reference sequence). Trimming removed 6 bases from V and 8 bases from J; junction bases left unmatched: 12. The DNA for the CDR3 is TGTGCCACCAGAGTCTTGACAGGGGTGGTCGATGAGCAGTTCTTC. Protein: CATRVLTGVVDEQFF. The full variable domain, its missing parts supplied by reference TRBV15 and TRBJ2-1, is DAMVIQNPRYQVTQFGKPVTLSCSQTLNHNVMYWYQQKSSQAPKLLFHYYDKDFNNEADTPDNFQSRRPNTSFCFLDIRSPGLGDTAMYLCATRVLTGVVDEQFFGPGTRLTVL.

This clone was picked up one time. This chain joins TRBV4-1 and TRBJ1-4; D gene ambiguous. CDR3 length equals 13 residues. In germline, CDR1 is MGHRA, CDR2 YSYEKL. V was pared by 0 bases and J by 8 bases, with 7 bases between. This chain's CDR3 is CASSQDGIEKLFF. DNA of the CDR3: TGCGCCAGCAGCCAAGATGGCATCGAAAAACTGTTTTTT.

The chain couples TRBV6-2 or TRBV6-3 to TRBJ2-7, with 13 bases matching TRBD2. CDR3 size: 19 residues. Germline V gene data show CDR1 as MNHEY and CDR2 as SVGEGT. J gave up 5 bases and V 0 bases, and 13 bases lay outside the gene matches. The CDR3 region has the DNA TGTGCCAGCAGTTACTCTCAAACTAGCGGGAGGGCCGACGACCACGAGCAGTACTTC. It is translated as CASSYSQTSGRADDHEQYF.

This chain links TRBV6-5 with TRBJ2-7; D gene ambiguous. Trimming stripped 0 bases from V and 3 bases from J, with 12 bases between. Germline V gene sequence: CDR1 MNHEY, CDR2 SVGAGI. This CDR3 has 15 residues. The CDR3 sequence is CASSYSDPGYYEQYF. The CDR3 DNA sequence: TGTGCCAGCAGTTACTCTGATCCAGGTTACTACGAGCAGTACTTC.